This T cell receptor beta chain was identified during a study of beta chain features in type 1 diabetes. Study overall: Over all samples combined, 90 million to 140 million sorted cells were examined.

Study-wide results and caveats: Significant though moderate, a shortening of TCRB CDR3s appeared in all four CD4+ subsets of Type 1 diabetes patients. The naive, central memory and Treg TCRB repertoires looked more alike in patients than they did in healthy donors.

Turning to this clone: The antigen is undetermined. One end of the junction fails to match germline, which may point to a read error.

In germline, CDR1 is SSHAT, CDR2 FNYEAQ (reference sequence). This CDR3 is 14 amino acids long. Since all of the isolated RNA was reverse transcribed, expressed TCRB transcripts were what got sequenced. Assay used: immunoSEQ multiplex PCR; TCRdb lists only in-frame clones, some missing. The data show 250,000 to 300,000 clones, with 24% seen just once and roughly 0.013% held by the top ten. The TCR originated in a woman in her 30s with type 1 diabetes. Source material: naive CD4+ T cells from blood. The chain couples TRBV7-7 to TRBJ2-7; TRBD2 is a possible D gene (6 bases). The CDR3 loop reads CASSPGGAGYEQYF. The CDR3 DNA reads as TGTGCTAGCAGCCCCGGCGGGGCCGGCTACGAGCAGTACTTC.